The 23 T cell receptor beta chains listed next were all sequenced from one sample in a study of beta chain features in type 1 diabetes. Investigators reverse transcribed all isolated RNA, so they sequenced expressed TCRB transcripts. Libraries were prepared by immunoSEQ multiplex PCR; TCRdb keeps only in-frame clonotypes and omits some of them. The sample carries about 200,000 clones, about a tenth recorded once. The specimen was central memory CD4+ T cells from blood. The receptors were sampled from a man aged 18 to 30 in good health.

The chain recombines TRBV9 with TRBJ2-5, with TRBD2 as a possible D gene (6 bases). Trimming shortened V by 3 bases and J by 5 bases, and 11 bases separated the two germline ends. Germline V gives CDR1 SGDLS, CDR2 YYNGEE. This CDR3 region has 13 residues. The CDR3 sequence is CASSATSLETQYF. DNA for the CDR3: TGTGCCAGCAGCGCGACTAGTCTGGAGACCCAGTACTTC.

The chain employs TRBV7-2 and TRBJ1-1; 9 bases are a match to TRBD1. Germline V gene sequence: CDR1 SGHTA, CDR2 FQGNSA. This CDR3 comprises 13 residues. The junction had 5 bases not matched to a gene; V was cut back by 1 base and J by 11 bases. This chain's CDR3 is CASSLEGQGHAFF. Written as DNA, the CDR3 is TGTGCCAGCAGCTTAGAGGGACAGGGCCATGCTTTCTTT.

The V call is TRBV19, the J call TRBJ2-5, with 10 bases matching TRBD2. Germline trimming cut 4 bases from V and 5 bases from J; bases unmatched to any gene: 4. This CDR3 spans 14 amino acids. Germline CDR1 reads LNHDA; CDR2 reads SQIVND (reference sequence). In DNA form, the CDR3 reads TGTGCCAGTAGTACTAGCGGGAGCTGGGAGACCCAGTACTTC. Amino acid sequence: CASSTSGSWETQYF.

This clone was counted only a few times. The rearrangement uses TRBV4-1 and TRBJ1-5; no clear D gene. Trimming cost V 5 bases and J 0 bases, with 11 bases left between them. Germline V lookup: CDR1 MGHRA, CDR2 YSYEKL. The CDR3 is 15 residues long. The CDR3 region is CASSEGPSSNQPQHF. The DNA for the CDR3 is TGCGCCAGCAGCGAAGGACCGTCTAGCAATCAGCCCCAGCATTTT.

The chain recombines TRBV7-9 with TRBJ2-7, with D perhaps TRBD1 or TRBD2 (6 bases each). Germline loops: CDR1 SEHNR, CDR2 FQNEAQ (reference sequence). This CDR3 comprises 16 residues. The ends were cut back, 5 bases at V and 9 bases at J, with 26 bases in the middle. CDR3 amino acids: CASSPHGGDPNEGQYF. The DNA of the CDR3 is TGTGCCAGCAGCCCACACGGGGGCGATCCAAACGAGGGGCAGTACTTC.

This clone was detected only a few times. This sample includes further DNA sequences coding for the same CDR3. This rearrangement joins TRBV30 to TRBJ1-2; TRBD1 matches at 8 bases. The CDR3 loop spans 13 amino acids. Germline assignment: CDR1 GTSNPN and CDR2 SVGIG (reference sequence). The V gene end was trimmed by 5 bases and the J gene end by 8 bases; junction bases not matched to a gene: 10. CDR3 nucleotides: TGTGCCTGGTCCCGGGACAGGCCTAGGGGCTACACCTTC. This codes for CAWSRDRPRGYTF. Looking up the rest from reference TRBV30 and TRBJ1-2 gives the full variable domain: SQTIHQWPATLVQPVGSPLSLECTVEGTSNPNLYWYRQAAGRGLQLLFYSVGIGQISSEVPQNLSASRPQDRQFILSSKKLLLSDSGFYLCAWSRDRPRGYTFGSGTRLTVV.

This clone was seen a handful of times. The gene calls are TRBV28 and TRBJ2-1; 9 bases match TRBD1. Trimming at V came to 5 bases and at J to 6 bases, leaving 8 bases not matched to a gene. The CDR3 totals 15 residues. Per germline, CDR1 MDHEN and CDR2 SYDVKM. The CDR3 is CASSLGQGGGNEQFF. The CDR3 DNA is TGTGCCAGCAGTCTGGGACAGGGAGGAGGCAATGAGCAGTTCTTC.

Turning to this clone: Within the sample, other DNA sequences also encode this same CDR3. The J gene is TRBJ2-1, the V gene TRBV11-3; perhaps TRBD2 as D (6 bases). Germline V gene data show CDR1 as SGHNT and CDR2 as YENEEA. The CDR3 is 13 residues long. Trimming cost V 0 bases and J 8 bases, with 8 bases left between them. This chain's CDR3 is CASSLEREDEQFF. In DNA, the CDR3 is TGTGCCAGCAGCTTAGAAAGGGAGGATGAGCAGTTCTTC.

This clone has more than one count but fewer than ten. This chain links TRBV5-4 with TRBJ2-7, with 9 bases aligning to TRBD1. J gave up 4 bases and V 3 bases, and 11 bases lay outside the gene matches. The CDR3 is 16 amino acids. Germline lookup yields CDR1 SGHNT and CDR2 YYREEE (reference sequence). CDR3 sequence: CASSYTGTGLSYEQYF. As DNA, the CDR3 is TGTGCCAGCAGCTACACCGGGACAGGGCTCTCGTACGAGCAGTACTTC.

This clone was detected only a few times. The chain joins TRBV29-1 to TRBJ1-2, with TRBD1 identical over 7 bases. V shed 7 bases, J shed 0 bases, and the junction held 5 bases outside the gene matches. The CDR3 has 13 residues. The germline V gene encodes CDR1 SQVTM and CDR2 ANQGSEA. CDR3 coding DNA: TGCAGCGCAACAGGGACAGCTAACTATGGCTACACCTTC. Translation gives CSATGTANYGYTF.

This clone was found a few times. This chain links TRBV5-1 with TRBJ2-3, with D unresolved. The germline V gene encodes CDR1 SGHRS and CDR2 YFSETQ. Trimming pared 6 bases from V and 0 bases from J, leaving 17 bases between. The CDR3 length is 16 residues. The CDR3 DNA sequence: TGCGCCAGCACCGAAGGAGATTTTAGGAGCACAGATACGCAGTATTTT. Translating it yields CASTEGDFRSTDTQYF.

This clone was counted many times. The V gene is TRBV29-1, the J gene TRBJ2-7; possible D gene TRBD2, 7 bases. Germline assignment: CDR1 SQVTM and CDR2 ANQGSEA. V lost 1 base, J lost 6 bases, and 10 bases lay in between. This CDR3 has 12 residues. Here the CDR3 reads CSVEGGGGEQYF. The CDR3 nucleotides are TGCAGCGTTGAAGGGGGAGGGGGCGAGCAGTACTTC.

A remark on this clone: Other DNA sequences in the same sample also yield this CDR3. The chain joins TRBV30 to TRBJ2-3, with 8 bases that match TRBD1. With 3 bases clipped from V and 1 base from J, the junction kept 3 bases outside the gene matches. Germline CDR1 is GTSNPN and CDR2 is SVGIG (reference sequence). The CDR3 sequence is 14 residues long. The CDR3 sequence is CAWSATGGTDTQYF. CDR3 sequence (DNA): TGTGCCTGGAGCGCGACAGGGGGCACAGATACGCAGTATTTT.

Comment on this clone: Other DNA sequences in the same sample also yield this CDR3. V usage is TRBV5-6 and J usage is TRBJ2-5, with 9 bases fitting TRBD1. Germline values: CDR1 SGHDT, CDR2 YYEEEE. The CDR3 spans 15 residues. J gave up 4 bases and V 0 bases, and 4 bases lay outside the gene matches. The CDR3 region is CASSLVQGAGETQYF. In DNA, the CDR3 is TGTGCCAGCAGCTTGGTACAGGGGGCTGGAGAGACCCAGTACTTC. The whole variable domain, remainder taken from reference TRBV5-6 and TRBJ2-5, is DAGVTQSPTHLIKTRGQQVTLRCSPKSGHDTVSWYQQALGQGPQFIFQYYEEEERQRGNFPDRFSGHQFPNYSSELNVNALLLGDSALYLCASSLVQGAGETQYFGPGTRLLVL.

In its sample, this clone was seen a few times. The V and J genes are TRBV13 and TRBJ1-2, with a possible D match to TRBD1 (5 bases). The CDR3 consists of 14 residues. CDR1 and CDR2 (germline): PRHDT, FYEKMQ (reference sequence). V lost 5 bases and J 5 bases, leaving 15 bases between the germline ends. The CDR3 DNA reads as TGTGCCAGCAGCAGTAGGACAAGCCCTTATGGCTACACCTTC. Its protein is CASSSRTSPYGYTF.

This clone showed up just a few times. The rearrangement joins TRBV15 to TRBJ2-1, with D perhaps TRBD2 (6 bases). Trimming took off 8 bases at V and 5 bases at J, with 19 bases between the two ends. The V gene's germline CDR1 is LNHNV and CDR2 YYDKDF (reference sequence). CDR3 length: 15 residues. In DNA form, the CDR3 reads TGTGCCACCTCGGCGGGGTCTACCGTTAACAATGAGCAGTTCTTC. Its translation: CATSAGSTVNNEQFF.

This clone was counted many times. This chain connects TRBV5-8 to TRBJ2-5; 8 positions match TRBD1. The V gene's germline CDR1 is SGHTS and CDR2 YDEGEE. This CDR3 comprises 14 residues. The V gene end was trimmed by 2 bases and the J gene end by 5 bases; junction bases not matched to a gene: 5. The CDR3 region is CASSLGQGRETQYF. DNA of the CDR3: TGTGCCAGCAGCTTAGGACAGGGCAGGGAGACCCAGTACTTC. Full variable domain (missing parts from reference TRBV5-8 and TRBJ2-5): EAGVTQSPTHLIKTRGQQATLRCSPISGHTSVYWYQQALGLGLQFLLWYDEGEERNRGNFPPRFSGRQFPNYSSELNVNALELEDSALYLCASSLGQGRETQYFGPGTRLLVL.

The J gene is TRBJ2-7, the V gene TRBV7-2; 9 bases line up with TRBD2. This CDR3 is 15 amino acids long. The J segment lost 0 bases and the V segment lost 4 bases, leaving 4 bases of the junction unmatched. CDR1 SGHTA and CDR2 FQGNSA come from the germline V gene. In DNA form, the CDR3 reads TGTGCCAGCAGCTACCGGACTAGCGACTCCTACGAGCAGTACTTC. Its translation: CASSYRTSDSYEQYF.

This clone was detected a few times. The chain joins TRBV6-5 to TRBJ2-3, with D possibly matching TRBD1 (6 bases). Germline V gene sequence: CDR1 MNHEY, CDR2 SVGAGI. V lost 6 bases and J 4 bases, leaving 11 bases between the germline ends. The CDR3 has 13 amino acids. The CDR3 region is CASRKSGADTQYF. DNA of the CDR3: TGTGCCAGCAGAAAATCAGGGGCAGATACGCAGTATTTT.

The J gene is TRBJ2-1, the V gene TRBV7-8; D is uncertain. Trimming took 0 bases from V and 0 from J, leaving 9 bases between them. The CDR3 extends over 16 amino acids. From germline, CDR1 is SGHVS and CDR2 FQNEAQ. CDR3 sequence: CASSLARGISYNEQFF. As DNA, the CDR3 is TGTGCCAGCAGCTTAGCTAGAGGCATCTCCTACAATGAGCAGTTCTTC.

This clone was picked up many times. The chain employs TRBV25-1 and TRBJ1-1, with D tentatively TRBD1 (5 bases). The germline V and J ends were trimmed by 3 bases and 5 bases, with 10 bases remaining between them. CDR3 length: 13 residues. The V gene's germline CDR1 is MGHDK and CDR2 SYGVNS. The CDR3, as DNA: TGTGCCAGCAGTGAGGTGGGGGGGACTGAAGCTTTCTTT. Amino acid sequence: CASSEVGGTEAFF.

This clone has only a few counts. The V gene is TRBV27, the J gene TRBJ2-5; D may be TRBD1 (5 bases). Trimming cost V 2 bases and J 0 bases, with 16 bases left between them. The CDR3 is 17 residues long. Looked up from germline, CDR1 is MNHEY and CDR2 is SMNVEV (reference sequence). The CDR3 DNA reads TGTGCCAGCAGTTTAGGTGACTGGGGCCCCCACCAAGAGACCCAGTACTTC. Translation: CASSLGDWGPHQETQYF.

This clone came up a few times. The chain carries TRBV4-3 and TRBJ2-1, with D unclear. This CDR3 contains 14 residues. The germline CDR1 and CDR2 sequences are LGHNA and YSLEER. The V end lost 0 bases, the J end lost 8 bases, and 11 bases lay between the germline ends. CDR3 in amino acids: CASSQDIVGYEQFF. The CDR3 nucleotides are TGCGCCAGCAGCCAAGATATTGTGGGTTATGAGCAGTTCTTC.